Following are 6 T cell receptor beta chains from one sample sequenced in a study of blood T cell repertoires in COVID-19. Assay: immunoSEQ multiplex PCR; the TCRdb copy retains only in-frame clones and omits some. The sample lists tens of thousands of clones; roughly 92% were seen once. Material for sequencing was peripheral blood. The origin of the receptors is a man aged 65 to 79 with active COVID-19.

The chain joins TRBV5-1 to TRBJ2-3; 10 positions match TRBD2. This CDR3 is built from 16 residues. CDR1 and CDR2 (germline): SGHRS, YFSETQ. V dropped 4 bases and J dropped 5; count of bases not matched to a gene: 10. CDR3: CASSLQSGGAGDTQYF. CDR3 sequence (DNA): TGCGCCAGCAGCCTTCAAAGCGGGGGGGCGGGAGATACGCAGTATTTT.

The V gene is TRBV4-2, the J gene TRBJ2-1; 9 positions agree with TRBD2. Germline V gene sequence: CDR1 LGHNA, CDR2 YNFKEQ. Trimming at V came to 4 bases and at J to 4 bases, leaving 8 bases not matched to a gene. The CDR3 sequence is 16 residues long. CDR3 sequence (DNA): TGTGCCAGCAGCCTAAACCCAGCGGGGGGTTACAATGAGCAGTTCTTC. Translated, it gives CASSLNPAGGYNEQFF.

The genes are TRBV4-3 and TRBJ2-7; 8 bases fit TRBD2. After removal of 4 bases from V and 5 bases from J, the junction contained 10 bases not matched to a gene. Germline lookup yields CDR1 LGHNA and CDR2 YSLEER. CDR3 length: 15 amino acids. The CDR3 region is CASSPGGGRVDEQYF. CDR3 DNA: TGCGCCAGCAGCCCCGGCGGGGGGAGGGTGGACGAGCAGTACTTC.

The CDR3 spells CASSTGAETQYF. The CDR3 DNA is TGTGCCAGTAGTACTGGGGCAGAGACCCAGTACTTC. The chain uses TRBV19 and TRBJ2-5, with TRBD1 as a possible D gene (5 bases). Germline assignment: CDR1 LNHDA and CDR2 SQIVND (reference sequence). V lost 4 bases, J lost 4 bases, and 7 bases lay in between. The CDR3 has 12 amino acids. Supplemented by reference TRBV19 and TRBJ2-5, the full variable domain reads DGGITQSPKYLFRKEGQNVTLSCEQNLNHDAMYWYRQDPGQGLRLIYYSQIVNDFQKGDIAEGYSVSREKKESFPLTVTSAQKNPTAFYLCASSTGAETQYFGPGTRLLVL.

This clone showed up just once. This rearrangement joins TRBV6-4 to TRBJ1-1; the match to TRBD1 covers 9 bases. CDR3 length equals 15 residues. V lost 6 bases to trimming and J lost 3 bases; unmatched junction nucleotides: 8. Germline values: CDR1 MRHNA, CDR2 SNTAGT. CDR3 nucleotide sequence: TGTGCCAGCAGGGGGACAGGGCTGGGGGACACTGAAGCTTTCTTT. It specifies CASRGTGLGDTEAFF.

This rearrangement joins TRBV2 to TRBJ2-1, with TRBD2 identical over 11 bases. V trimming: 6 bases; J trimming: 3 bases; junction bases outside the gene matches: 4. Per germline, CDR1 SNHLY and CDR2 FYNNEI. CDR3 length equals 15 residues. This CDR3 is CASSLTSGVYNEQFF. In nucleotides, the CDR3 is TGTGCCAGCAGCCTGACTAGCGGGGTCTACAATGAGCAGTTCTTC.